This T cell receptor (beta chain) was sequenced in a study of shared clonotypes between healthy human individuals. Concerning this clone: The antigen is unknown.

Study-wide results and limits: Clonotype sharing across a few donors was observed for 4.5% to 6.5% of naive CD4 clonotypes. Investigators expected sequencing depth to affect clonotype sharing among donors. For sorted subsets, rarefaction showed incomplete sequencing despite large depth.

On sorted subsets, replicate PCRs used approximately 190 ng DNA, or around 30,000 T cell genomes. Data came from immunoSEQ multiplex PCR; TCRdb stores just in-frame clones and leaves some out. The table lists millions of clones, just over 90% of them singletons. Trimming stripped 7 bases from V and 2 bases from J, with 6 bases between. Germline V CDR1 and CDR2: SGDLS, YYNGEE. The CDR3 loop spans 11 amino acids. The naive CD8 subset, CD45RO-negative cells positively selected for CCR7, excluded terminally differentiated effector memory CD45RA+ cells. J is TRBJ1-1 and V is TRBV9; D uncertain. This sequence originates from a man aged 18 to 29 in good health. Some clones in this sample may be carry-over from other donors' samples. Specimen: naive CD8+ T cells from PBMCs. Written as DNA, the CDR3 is TGTGCCAGCGGATCTAACACTGAAGCTTTCTTT. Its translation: CASGSNTEAFF.